Given below is one TCR beta chain in context. Data came from immunoSEQ multiplex PCR; TCRdb stores just in-frame clones and leaves some out. Here the sample spans approximately 150,000 clones, 80% to 90% being singletons. This sample is part of a study of blood T cell repertoires in COVID-19. Study information: Nucleic acid was either cDNA or gDNA, and it came from T cells, B-cell-depleted T cells, or PBMCs.

This clonotype originated in a woman between 45 and 60 years old with active or convalescent COVID-19. Sequencing was done on a sample of peripheral blood.

Written as DNA, the CDR3 is TGTGCCAGTAGTACCGCTTGGAGCTACTCTGGAAACACCATATATTTT. It yields the protein CASSTAWSYSGNTIYF. The chain links TRBV19 to TRBJ1-3, with unresolved D. The V gene lost 4 bases and the J gene lost 0 bases, with 13 bases spanning the gap. This CDR3 comprises 16 residues. Per the germline V gene, CDR1 is LNHDA and CDR2 is SQIVND (reference sequence).